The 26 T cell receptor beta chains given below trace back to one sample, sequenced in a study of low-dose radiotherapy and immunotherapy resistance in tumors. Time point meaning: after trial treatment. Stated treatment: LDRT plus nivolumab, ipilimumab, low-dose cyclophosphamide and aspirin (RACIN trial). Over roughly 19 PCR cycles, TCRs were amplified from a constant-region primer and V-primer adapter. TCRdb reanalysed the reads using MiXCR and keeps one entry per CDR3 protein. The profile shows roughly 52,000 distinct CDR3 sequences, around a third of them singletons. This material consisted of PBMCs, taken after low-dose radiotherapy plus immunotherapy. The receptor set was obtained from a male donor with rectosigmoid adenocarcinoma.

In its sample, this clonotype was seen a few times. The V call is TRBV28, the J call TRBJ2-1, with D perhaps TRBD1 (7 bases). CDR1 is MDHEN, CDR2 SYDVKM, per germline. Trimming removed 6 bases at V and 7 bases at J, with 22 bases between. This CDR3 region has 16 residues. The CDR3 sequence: CASSRSTGRGGNEQFF. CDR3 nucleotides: TGTGCCAGCAGCCGTTCGACAGGGCGGGGCGGGAATGAGCAGTTCTTC.

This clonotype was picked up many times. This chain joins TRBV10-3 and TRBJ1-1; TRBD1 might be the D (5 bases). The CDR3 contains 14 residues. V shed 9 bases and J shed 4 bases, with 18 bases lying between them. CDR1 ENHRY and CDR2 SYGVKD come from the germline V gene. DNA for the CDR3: TGTGCCATACGGGGTTTTGGGGGAGGCACTGAAGCTTTCTTT. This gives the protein CAIRGFGGGTEAFF.

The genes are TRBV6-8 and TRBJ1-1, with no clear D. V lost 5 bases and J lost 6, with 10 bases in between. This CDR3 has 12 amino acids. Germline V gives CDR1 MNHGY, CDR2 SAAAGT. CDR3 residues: CASSEYGSEAFF. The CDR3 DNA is TGTGCCAGCAGTGAATACGGCTCTGAAGCTTTCTTT.

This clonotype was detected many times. The CDR3 reads CASRATVFSGTDFQETQYF. The CDR3, as DNA: TGTGCCAGCCGGGCGACAGTGTTTTCGGGGACAGATTTCCAAGAGACCCAGTACTTC. The V and J genes are TRBV6-2 or TRBV6-3 and TRBJ2-5; 7 bases agree with TRBD1. This CDR3 has 19 amino acids. V was pared by 8 bases and J by 1 base, with 22 bases of the junction left unmatched. Germline CDR1 reads MNHEY; CDR2 reads SVGEGT.

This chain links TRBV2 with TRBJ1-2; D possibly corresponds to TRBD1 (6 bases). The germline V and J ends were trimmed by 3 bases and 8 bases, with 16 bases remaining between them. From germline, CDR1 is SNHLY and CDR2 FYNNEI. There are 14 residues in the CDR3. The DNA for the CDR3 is TGTGCCAGCAGTGACCCCCCGGGGGCGACGGGCTACACCTTC. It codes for CASSDPPGATGYTF.

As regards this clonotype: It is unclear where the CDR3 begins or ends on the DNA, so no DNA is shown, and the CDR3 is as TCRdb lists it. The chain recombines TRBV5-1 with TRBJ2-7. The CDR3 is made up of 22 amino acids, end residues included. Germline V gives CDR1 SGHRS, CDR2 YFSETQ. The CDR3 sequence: CASTNQTSMYLCASSLRDEQYF.

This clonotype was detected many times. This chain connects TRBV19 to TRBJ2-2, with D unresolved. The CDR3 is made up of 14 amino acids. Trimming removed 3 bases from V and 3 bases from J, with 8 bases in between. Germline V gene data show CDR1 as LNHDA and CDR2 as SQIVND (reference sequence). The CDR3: CASSIGRDTGELFF. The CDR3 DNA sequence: TGTGCCAGTAGTATCGGCCGAGACACCGGGGAGCTGTTTTTT.

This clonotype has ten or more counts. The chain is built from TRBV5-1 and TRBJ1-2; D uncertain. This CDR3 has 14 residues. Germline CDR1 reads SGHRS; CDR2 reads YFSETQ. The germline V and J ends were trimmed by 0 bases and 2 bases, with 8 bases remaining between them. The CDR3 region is CASSLDFENYGYTF. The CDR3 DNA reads TGCGCCAGCAGCTTGGATTTCGAGAACTATGGCTACACCTTC.

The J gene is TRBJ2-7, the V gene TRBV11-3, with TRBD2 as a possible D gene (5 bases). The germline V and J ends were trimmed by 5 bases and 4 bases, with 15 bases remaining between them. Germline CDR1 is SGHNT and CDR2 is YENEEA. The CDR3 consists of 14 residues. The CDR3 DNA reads TGTGCCAGCAGCCTCTCCGGGGTCTCTTACGAGCAGTACTTC. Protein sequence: CASSLSGVSYEQYF.

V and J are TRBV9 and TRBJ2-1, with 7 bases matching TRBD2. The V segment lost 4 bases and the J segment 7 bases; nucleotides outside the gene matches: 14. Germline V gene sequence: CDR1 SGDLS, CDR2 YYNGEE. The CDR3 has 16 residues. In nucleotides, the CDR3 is TGTGCCAGCAGCATAGGACTTGGCATGGGGGGGAATGAGCAGTTCTTC. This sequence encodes CASSIGLGMGGNEQFF.

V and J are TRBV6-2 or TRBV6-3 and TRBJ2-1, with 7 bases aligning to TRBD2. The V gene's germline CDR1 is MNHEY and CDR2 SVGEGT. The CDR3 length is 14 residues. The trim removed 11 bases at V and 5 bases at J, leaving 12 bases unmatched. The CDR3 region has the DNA TGTGCCGCCTCCGGGGCGGGAGTCCACAATGAGCAGTTCTTC. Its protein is CAASGAGVHNEQFF.

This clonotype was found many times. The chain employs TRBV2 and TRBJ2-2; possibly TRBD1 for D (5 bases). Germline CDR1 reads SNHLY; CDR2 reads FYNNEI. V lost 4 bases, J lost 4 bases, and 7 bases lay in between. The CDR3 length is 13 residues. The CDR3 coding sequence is TGTGCCAGCAGTGTGCAGGGCACCGGGGAGCTGTTTTTT. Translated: CASSVQGTGELFF.

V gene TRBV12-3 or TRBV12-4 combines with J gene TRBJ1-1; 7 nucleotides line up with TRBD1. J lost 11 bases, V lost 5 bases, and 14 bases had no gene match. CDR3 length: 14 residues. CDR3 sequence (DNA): TGTGCCAGCAGTCCTAACCCAGGGGGTTTTAGGGCTTTCTTT. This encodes CASSPNPGGFRAFF.

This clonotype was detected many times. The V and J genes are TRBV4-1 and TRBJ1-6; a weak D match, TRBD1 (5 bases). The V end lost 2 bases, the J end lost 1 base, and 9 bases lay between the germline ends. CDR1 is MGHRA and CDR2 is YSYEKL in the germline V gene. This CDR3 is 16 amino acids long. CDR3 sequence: CASSQSGRSYNSPLHF. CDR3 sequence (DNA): TGCGCCAGCAGCCAATCAGGGAGGTCCTATAATTCACCCCTCCACTTT.

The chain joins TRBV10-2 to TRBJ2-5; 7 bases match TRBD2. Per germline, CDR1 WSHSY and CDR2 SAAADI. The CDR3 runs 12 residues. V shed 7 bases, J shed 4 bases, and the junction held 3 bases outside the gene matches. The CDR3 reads CASKTGGETQYF. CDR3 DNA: TGCGCCAGCAAGACGGGAGGAGAGACCCAGTACTTC.

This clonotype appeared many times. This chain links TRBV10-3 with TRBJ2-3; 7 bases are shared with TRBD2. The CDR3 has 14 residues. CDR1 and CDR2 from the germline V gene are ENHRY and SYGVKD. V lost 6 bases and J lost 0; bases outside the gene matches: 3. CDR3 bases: TGTGCCATCAGGGGGGGGACTAGCACAGATACGCAGTATTTT. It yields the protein CAIRGGTSTDTQYF.

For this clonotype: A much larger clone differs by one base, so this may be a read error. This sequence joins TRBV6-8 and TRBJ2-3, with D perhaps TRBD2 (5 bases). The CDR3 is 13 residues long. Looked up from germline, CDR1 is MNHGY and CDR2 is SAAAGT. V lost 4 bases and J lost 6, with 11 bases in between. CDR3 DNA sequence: TGTGCCAGCAGTTTCCCGGGGATGGATACGCAGTATTTT. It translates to CASSFPGMDTQYF.

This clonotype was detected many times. The CDR3 bases are TGTGCCAGCAGCCCTCGACTAGTTTACCACTACGAGCAGTACTTC. Translating it yields CASSPRLVYHYEQYF. The chain combines TRBV27 with TRBJ2-7; TRBD2 might be the D (6 bases). V shed 6 bases and J shed 3 bases, with 18 bases lying between them. This CDR3 region has 15 residues. Germline CDR1 and CDR2: MNHEY and SMNVEV (reference sequence).

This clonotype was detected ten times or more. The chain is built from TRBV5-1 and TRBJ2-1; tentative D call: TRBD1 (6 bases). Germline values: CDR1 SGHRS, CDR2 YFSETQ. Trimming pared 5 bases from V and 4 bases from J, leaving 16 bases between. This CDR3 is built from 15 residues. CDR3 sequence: CASRKQGEVYNEQFF. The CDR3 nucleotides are TGCGCCAGCAGAAAACAGGGTGAGGTATACAATGAGCAGTTCTTC.

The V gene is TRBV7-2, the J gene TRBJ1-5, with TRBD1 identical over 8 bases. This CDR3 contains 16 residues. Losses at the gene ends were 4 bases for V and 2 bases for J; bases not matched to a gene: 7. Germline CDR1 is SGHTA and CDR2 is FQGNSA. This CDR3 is CASSWGTGGGNQPQHF. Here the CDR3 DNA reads TGTGCCAGCAGCTGGGGGACAGGCGGGGGCAATCAGCCCCAGCATTTT. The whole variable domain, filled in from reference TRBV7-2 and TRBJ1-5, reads GAGVSQSPSNKVTEKGKDVELRCDPISGHTALYWYRQSLGQGLEFLIYFQGNSAPDKSGLPSDRFSAERTGGSVSTLTIQRTQQEDSAVYLCASSWGTGGGNQPQHFGDGTRLSIL.

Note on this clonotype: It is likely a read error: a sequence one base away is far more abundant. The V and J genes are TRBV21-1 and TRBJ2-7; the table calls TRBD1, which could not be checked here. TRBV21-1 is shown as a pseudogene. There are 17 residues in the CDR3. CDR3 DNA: TGTGCCAGCAGCAAAGCTCCAGGGGTACACTCCTACAATGAGCAGTACTTC. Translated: CASSKAPGVHSYNEQYF.

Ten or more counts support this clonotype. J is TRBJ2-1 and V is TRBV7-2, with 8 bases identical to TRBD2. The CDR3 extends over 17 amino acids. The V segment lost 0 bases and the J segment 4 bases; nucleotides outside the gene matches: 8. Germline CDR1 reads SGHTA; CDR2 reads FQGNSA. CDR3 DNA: TGTGCCAGCAGCTTAGCACGGTCTAGCGGGCCTTACAATGAGCAGTTCTTC. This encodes CASSLARSSGPYNEQFF.

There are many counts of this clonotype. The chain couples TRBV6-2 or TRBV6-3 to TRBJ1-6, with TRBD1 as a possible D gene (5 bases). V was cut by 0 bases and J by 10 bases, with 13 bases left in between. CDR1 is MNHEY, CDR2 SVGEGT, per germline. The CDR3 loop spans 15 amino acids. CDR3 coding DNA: TGTGCCAGCAGTTACTCGATAAGGGGCCGATCACCCCTCCACTTT. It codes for CASSYSIRGRSPLHF.

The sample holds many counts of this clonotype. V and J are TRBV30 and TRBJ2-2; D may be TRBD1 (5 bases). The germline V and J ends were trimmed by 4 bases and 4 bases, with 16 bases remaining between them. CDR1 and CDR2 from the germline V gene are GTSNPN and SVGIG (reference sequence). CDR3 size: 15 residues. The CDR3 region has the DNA TGTGCCTGGAAAGGGGCTCCCGTGGGCACCGGGGAGCTGTTTTTT. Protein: CAWKGAPVGTGELFF.

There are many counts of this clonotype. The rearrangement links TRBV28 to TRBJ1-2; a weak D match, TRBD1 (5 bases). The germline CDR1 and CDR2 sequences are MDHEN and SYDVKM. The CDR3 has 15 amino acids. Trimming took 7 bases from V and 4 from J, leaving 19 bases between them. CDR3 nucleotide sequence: TGTGCCAGCACCCTACCGGGGACGGCGAGCTATGGCTACACCTTC. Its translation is CASTLPGTASYGYTF.

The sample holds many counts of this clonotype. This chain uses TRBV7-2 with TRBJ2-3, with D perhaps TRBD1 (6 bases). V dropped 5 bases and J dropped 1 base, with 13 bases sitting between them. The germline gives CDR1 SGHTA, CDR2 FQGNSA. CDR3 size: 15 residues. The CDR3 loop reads CASSRNRARTDTQYF. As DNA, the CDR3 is TGTGCCAGCAGCCGTAACAGGGCACGCACAGATACGCAGTATTTT.